Sequencing of this T cell receptor (beta chain) was carried out in a study of post-analysis software for immune sequencing data. Overall study results and limits: Analysis by F measure revealed that same-batch samples clustered strongly together.

Prepared TCR beta cDNA libraries contained unique molecular identifiers. TCRdb called the PCR reads again in MiXCR, with one record for every CDR3 protein. The repertoire holds around 500,000 distinct CDR3 sequences, around 34% seen once, with under 7% in the top ten. This clonotype came up once. Its antigen is unidentified. Sequencing was performed on blood. This receptor was identified in a girl aged 2-17 years with multiple sclerosis.

In DNA, the CDR3 is TGTGCCACCACCCTTTTTCTCGGGACCACCGGGGAGCTGTTCTTT. The encoded protein is CATTLFLGTTGELFF. The V call is TRBV11-2, the J call TRBJ1-1; the D gene is possibly TRBD1 (5 bases). Germline lookup yields CDR1 SGHAT and CDR2 FQNNGV. The CDR3 loop spans 15 amino acids. Trimming cost V 10 bases and J 14 bases, with 32 bases left between them.